This T cell receptor (beta chain) stems from a study of blood T cell repertoires in COVID-19. Study-level background: The analysed material was cDNA or gDNA that came from T cells, B-cell-depleted T cells, or PBMCs.

This CDR3 is built from 15 residues. V was pared by 2 bases and J by 5 bases, with 8 bases of the junction left unmatched. From germline, CDR1 is ENHRY and CDR2 SYGVKD. Participants had their cohort set by participant-reported clinical history. Authors' data handling: Estimates of nucleated cell counts were drawn from the amplification of reference gene primers. Here immunoSEQ multiplex PCR was the method, and the copy in TCRdb shows in-frame clones only, minus some. V, J and clone size are taken as reported in that table, and D and trimming were inferred from the DNA itself. The repertoire consists of some 180,000 clones, with 82% occurring once and the leading ten covering roughly 5%.

The receptor was isolated from a woman aged 60-75 years with acute COVID-19. What was sequenced was PBMCs or T cells enriched from blood (not recorded which). The chain uses TRBV10-3 and TRBJ2-5; 7 bases fit TRBD1. This CDR3 reads CAISERGQVGETQYF. The CDR3 bases are TGTGCCATCAGTGAGAGGGGGCAGGTAGGCGAGACCCAGTACTTC.